These 25 T cell receptor beta chains were all obtained from the same sample, sequenced in a study of OX40 agonist ivuxolimab in advanced cancers. The method was immunoSEQ multiplex PCR; TCRdb's version includes in-frame clones alone and lacks a portion of them. The sample consists of 82,000 or so clones, around 90% of them appearing once. The sample in question was CD4+ or CD8+ T cells sorted from blood, obtained in a trial of the OX40 agonist ivuxolimab. The receptors come from an adult with an advanced solid tumor such as melanoma, head and neck, liver or kidney cancer.

This rearrangement joins TRBV6-1 to TRBJ2-1; D may be TRBD1 (6 bases). The CDR3 sequence is 15 residues long. Germline CDR1 reads MNHNS; CDR2 reads SASEGT. Between the trimmed V and J ends, which lost 3 bases and 5 bases, there was a span of 14 bases. In nucleotides, the CDR3 is TGTGCCAGCAGTGACCCGGGACATCCCCACAATGAGCAGTTCTTC. Its protein is CASSDPGHPHNEQFF.

This chain uses TRBV19 with TRBJ2-2, with TRBD1 identical over 7 bases. Germline V gene lookup returns CDR1 LNHDA and CDR2 SQIVND (reference sequence). The CDR3 extends over 15 amino acids. Germline trimming cut 3 bases from V and 4 bases from J; bases unmatched to any gene: 5. The CDR3 loop is CASSIQGVFTGELFF. The CDR3 DNA follows: TGTGCCAGTAGTATCCAGGGGGTCTTCACCGGGGAGCTGTTTTTT.

J is TRBJ2-5 and V is TRBV7-2; 7 bases line up with TRBD2. V was clipped by 3 bases and J by 5 bases; unmatched bases: 6. CDR1 is SGHTA and CDR2 is FQGNSA in the germline V gene. CDR3 size: 14 residues. The CDR3 nucleotides read TGTGCCAGCAGCTTCCCGACTAGCTCTGAGACCCAGTACTTC. It encodes CASSFPTSSETQYF.

This clone is a singleton in its sample. J is TRBJ2-1 and V is TRBV14, with TRBD1 matching 7 bases. Trimming at V came to 1 base and at J to 6 bases, leaving 15 bases not matched to a gene. The CDR3 runs 18 residues. In germline, CDR1 is SGHDN, CDR2 FVKESK. The CDR3 sequence is CASSQASSHRGRSNEQFF. DNA of the CDR3: TGTGCCAGCAGCCAAGCGTCAAGTCACAGGGGACGGAGCAATGAGCAGTTCTTC.

The CDR3: CASFSRGTYEQYF. For the CDR3, the DNA is TGTGCCAGCTTCTCCAGGGGGACCTACGAGCAGTACTTC. The chain recombines TRBV6-5 with TRBJ2-7; 7 nucleotides agree with TRBD1. Germline CDR1 and CDR2: MNHEY and SVGAGI. The CDR3 covers 13 residues. Losses at the gene ends were 8 bases for V and 2 bases for J; bases not matched to a gene: 6.

The rearrangement joins TRBV28 to TRBJ1-2; 8 bases line up with TRBD1. J was trimmed by 7 bases and V by 6 bases; bases with no gene match: 4. From germline, CDR1 is MDHEN and CDR2 SYDVKM. CDR3 size: 12 residues. The CDR3 bases are TGTGCCAGCAGCCAGGGGGCACTTGGCTACACCTTC. Translation gives CASSQGALGYTF.

The chain employs TRBV19 and TRBJ2-2, with D uncertain. V was cut by 6 bases and J by 7 bases, with 12 bases left in between. Germline CDR1 LNHDA, CDR2 SQIVND (reference sequence). The length of the CDR3 is 13 residues. CDR3 amino acids: CASRRDFDGELFF. The DNA for the CDR3 is TGTGCCAGTAGACGTGATTTCGACGGGGAGCTGTTTTTT.

V usage is TRBV5-1 and J usage is TRBJ2-1; no definite D call. Germline V CDR1 and CDR2: SGHRS, YFSETQ. The CDR3 loop spans 15 amino acids. Trimming cost V 3 bases and J 2 bases, with 12 bases left between them. CDR3 region: CASSWPLKTYNEQFF. Here the CDR3 DNA reads TGCGCCAGCAGCTGGCCCCTAAAAACCTACAATGAGCAGTTCTTC.

The chain has TRBV5-1 and TRBJ2-1, with D unclear. V was cut by 4 bases and J by 0 bases, with 11 bases left in between. In germline, CDR1 is SGHRS, CDR2 YFSETQ. This CDR3 contains 15 residues. In nucleotides, the CDR3 is TGCGCCAGCAGCGATCAGTCAAACTCCTACAATGAGCAGTTCTTC. This translates into CASSDQSNSYNEQFF.

The chain carries TRBV5-5 and TRBJ2-1, with TRBD2 as a possible D gene (5 bases). The germline V and J ends were trimmed by 0 bases and 9 bases, with 16 bases remaining between them. This CDR3 has 15 amino acids. Germline-derived CDR1 and CDR2 are SGHKS and YYEKEE (reference sequence). The CDR3 is CASSLALMVGSEQFF. The CDR3 region has the DNA TGTGCCAGCAGCTTGGCCTTAATGGTGGGGAGTGAGCAGTTCTTC.

This clone showed up just a few times. V is TRBV10-1 and J is TRBJ2-7; D tentatively fits TRBD1 or TRBD2 (5 bases each). The germline CDR1 and CDR2 sequences are WNHNN and SYGVQD (reference sequence). With 6 bases removed from V and 1 base from J, the gap between germline ends came to 13 bases. This CDR3 is 14 amino acids long. The CDR3 loop is CASRRDEASYEQYF. CDR3 nucleotides: TGCGCCAGCAGGAGGGACGAGGCTTCCTACGAGCAGTACTTC.

This chain connects TRBV7-2 to TRBJ1-1, with 7 bases identical to TRBD1. V lost 9 bases, J lost 0 bases, and 7 bases stayed unmatched. CDR1 is SGHTA and CDR2 is FQGNSA in the germline V gene. CDR3 length: 14 residues. CDR3 loop: CASKGAQVNTEAFF. CDR3 DNA sequence: TGTGCCAGTAAGGGGGCGCAGGTGAACACTGAAGCTTTCTTT.

J is TRBJ1-5 and V is TRBV7-2; 7 bases map to TRBD1. V was clipped by 1 base and J by 4 bases; unmatched bases: 4. This CDR3 has 15 amino acids. Germline assignment: CDR1 SGHTA and CDR2 FQGNSA. Here the CDR3 DNA reads TGTGCCAGCAGCTTAGGAGGGGGCGGAAATCAGCCCCAGCATTTT. As protein: CASSLGGGGNQPQHF.

J is TRBJ2-2 and V is TRBV11-3, with 7 bases aligning to TRBD2. Per the germline V gene, CDR1 is SGHNT and CDR2 is YENEEA. This CDR3 contains 17 residues. V trimming: 5 bases; J trimming: 6 bases; junction bases outside the gene matches: 15. CDR3 nucleotide sequence: TGTGCCAGCAGCCCTTCCCCCGGGACTACAATTGCCGGGGAGCTGTTTTTT. It translates to CASSPSPGTTIAGELFF.

This rearrangement joins TRBV18 to TRBJ2-7; D may be TRBD1 or TRBD2 (6 bases each). This CDR3 region has 15 residues. Germline V gene sequence: CDR1 KGHSH, CDR2 LQKENI. Deletions cut 3 bases from V and 9 bases from J, with 21 bases between. CDR3 DNA: TGTGCCAGCTCACCTCCCTCCCGGGGGCCGGGTGGGCAGTACTTC. This codes for CASSPPSRGPGGQYF.

V and J are TRBV5-1 and TRBJ2-3, with a tentative D call TRBD1 (6 bases). The V and J ends lost 2 bases and 0 bases respectively, with 10 bases between them. This CDR3 contains 15 residues. The V gene's germline CDR1 is SGHRS and CDR2 YFSETQ. The CDR3 is CASSLGQLSTDTQYF. The DNA for the CDR3 is TGCGCCAGCAGCTTAGGACAGTTGAGCACAGATACGCAGTATTTT.

The chain is built from TRBV4-1 and TRBJ2-1; a weak D match, TRBD1 (5 bases). The CDR3 spans 16 residues. Germline lookup yields CDR1 MGHRA and CDR2 YSYEKL. Trimming took 0 bases from V and 5 from J, leaving 14 bases between them. CDR3 nucleotide sequence: TGCGCCAGCAGCCAAGATGGGGCTTCCAAGAACAATGAGCAGTTCTTC. Amino acids: CASSQDGASKNNEQFF.

This chain connects TRBV4-1 to TRBJ1-4; tentatively, D is TRBD1 (5 bases). V was shortened by 1 base and J by 8 bases, with 20 bases between the two germline ends. The CDR3 runs to 17 residues. Germline CDR1 and CDR2: MGHRA and YSYEKL. In DNA form, the CDR3 reads TGCGCCAGCAGCCAAGTCCCCGCGACAGAGAGGTTGGAAAAACTGTTTTTT. It is translated as CASSQVPATERLEKLFF.

Regarding this clone: Mismatch with germline at one junction end may stem from a read error. The chain is built from TRBV7-7 and TRBJ2-3; the match to TRBD2 covers 7 bases. The CDR3 extends over 14 amino acids. Germline values: CDR1 SSHAT, CDR2 FNYEAQ (reference sequence). The CDR3 nucleotides are TGTGCTAGCAGCAGGGAGGGCCTCCCAGATACGCAGTATTTT. This codes for CASSREGLPDTQYF.

This chain uses TRBV18 with TRBJ1-4; D is undetermined. Germline assignment: CDR1 KGHSH and CDR2 LQKENI. There are 14 residues in the CDR3. Trimming pared 5 bases from V and 5 bases from J, leaving 12 bases between. The CDR3, as DNA: TGTGCCAGCTCAATGTCCGTCGGGAATGAAAAACTGTTTTTT. It is translated as CASSMSVGNEKLFF.

V usage is TRBV20-1 and J usage is TRBJ2-5; 7 bases are a match to TRBD2. Looked up from germline, CDR1 is DFQATT and CDR2 is SNEGSKA (reference sequence). The CDR3 loop spans 11 amino acids. The CDR3 coding sequence is TGCCGGGCGCTCGGGGGGGAGACCCAGTACTTC. Translated, it gives CRALGGETQYF.

The chain combines TRBV18 with TRBJ2-1, with 10 nucleotides matching TRBD1. This CDR3 spans 15 amino acids. J was trimmed by 4 bases and V by 6 bases; bases with no gene match: 6. CDR1 is KGHSH and CDR2 is LQKENI in the germline V gene. CDR3 sequence (DNA): TGTGCCAGCTCCCCCGACAGGGGGCATTACAATGAGCAGTTCTTC. Translating it yields CASSPDRGHYNEQFF. The whole variable domain, filled in from reference TRBV18 and TRBJ2-1, reads NAGVMQNPRHLVRRRGQEARLRCSPMKGHSHVYWYRQLPEEGLKFMVYLQKENIIDESGMPKERFSAEFPKEGPSILRIQQVVRGDSAAYFCASSPDRGHYNEQFFGPGTRLTVL.

V and J are TRBV7-2 and TRBJ1-2; D remains ambiguous. The CDR3 has 15 amino acids. Germline V gives CDR1 SGHTA, CDR2 FQGNSA. Trimming stripped 2 bases from V and 6 bases from J, with 16 bases between. CDR3 residues: CASSLPHRGMDGYTF. The CDR3 DNA is TGTGCCAGCAGCTTACCCCACCGGGGTATGGATGGCTACACCTTC.

The genes are TRBV5-1 and TRBJ2-7; D gene unclear. The V gene's germline CDR1 is SGHRS and CDR2 YFSETQ. Trimming removed 2 bases at V and 2 bases at J, with 8 bases between. The length of the CDR3 is 13 residues. The CDR3 sequence: CASSLSPAYEQYF. The CDR3 bases are TGCGCCAGCAGCTTAAGTCCGGCCTACGAGCAGTACTTC.

The chain couples TRBV5-1 to TRBJ2-5, with 7 bases matching TRBD1. The CDR3 length is 14 residues. J was trimmed by 1 base and V by 2 bases; bases with no gene match: 2. The germline V gene has CDR1 SGHRS and CDR2 YFSETQ. The CDR3 loop reads CASSLTGAQETQYF. In nucleotides, the CDR3 is TGCGCCAGCAGCTTAACAGGGGCCCAAGAGACCCAGTACTTC.